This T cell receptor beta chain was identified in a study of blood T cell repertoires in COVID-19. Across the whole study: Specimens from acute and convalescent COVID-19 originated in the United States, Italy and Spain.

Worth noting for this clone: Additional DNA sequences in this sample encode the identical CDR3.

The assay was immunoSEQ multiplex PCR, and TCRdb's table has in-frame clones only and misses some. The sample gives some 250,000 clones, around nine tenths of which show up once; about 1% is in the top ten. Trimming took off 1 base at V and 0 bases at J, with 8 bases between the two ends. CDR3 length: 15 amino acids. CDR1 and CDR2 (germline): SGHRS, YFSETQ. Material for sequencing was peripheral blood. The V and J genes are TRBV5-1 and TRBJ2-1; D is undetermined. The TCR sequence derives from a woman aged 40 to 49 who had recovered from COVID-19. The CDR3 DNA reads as TGCGCCAGCAGCTTGTCGGGTGGCTCCTACAATGAGCAGTTCTTC. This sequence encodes CASSLSGGSYNEQFF.